This TCR beta chain was observed in a study of human T cells and chemical hapten exposure. This clonotype was observed at least ten times. TCRdb independently ran MiXCR on the RACE reads; one entry per CDR3 protein. The data show about 140,000 distinct CDR3 sequences, with approximately 10% seen just once and 1.2% to 1.5% held by the top ten. Time point: patch test 2, 6 weeks after DPC sensitization. The treatment denotes: therapeutic diphenylcyclopropenone sensitization with weekly scalp DPC. Germline V lookup: CDR1 SGHTA, CDR2 FQGTGA. This CDR3 comprises 12 residues. Trimming removed 5 bases from V and 8 bases from J, with 9 bases in between.

The chain combines TRBV7-3 with TRBJ2-2; no clear D. This clonotype was obtained from a woman aged 45-65 years with alopecia areata. Some clones in this sample may be carry-over from other donors' samples. The sample was whole blood, taken in connection with sensitization to the hapten diphenylcyclopropenone (DPC). CDR3 in DNA: TGTGCCAGCAGCCCACGCCTGGGGGAGCTGTTTTTT. Its protein product is CASSPRLGELFF.